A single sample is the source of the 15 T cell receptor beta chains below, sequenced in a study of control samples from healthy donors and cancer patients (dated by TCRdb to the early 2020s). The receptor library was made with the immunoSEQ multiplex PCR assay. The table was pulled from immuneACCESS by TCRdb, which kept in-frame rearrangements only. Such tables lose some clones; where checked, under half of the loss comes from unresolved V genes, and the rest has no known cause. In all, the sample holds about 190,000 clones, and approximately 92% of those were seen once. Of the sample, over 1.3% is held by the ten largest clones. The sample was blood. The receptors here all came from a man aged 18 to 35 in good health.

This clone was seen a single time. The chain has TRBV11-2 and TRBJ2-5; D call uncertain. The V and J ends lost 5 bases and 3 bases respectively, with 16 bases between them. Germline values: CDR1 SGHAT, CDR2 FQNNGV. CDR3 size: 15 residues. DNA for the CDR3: TGTGCCAGCAGCCCGGCGTCCTATTGGGAAGAGACCCAGTACTTC. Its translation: CASSPASYWEETQYF.

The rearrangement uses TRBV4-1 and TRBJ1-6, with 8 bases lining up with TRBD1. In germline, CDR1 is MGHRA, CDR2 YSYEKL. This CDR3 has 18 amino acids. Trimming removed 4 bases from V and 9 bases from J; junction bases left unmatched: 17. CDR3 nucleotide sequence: TGCGCCAGCAGCCGTTCGATCCTGACAGGGGCGGAAGCTTCACCCCTCCACTTT. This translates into CASSRSILTGAEASPLHF.

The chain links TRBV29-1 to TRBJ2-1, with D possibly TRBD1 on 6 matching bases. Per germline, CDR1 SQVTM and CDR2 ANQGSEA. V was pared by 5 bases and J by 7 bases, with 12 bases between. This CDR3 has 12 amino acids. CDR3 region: CSVTGNENEQFF. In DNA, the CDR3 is TGCAGCGTTACAGGGAATGAGAATGAGCAGTTCTTC.

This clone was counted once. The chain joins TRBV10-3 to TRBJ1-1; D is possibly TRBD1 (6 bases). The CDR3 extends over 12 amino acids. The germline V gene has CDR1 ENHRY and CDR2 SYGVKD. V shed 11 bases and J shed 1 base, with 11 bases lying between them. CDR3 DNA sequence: TGTGCCGTAGGACAGACGAACACTGAAGCTTTCTTT. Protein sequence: CAVGQTNTEAFF.

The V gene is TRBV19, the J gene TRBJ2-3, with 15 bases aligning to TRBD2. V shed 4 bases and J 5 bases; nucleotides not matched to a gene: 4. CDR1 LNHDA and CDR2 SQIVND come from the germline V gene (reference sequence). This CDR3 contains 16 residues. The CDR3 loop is CASSKPGLAGGDTQYF. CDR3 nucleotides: TGTGCCAGTAGTAAACCGGGACTAGCGGGGGGAGATACGCAGTATTTT.

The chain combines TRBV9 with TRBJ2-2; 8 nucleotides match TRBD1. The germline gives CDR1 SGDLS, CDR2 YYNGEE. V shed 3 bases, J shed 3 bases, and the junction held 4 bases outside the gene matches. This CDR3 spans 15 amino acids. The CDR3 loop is CASSGQGWDTGELFF. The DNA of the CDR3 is TGTGCCAGCAGCGGACAGGGGTGGGACACCGGGGAGCTGTTTTTT.

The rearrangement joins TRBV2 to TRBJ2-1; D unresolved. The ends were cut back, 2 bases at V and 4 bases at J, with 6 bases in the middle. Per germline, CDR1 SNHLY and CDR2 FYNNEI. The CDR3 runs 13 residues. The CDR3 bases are TGTGCCAGCAGTGAATTAGGATACAATGAGCAGTTCTTC. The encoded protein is CASSELGYNEQFF.

CDR3 sequence reads: CASSPYYRGRPDTQYF. For the CDR3, the DNA is TGTGCCAGCAGCCCATACTACAGGGGTCGCCCAGATACGCAGTATTTT. This chain connects TRBV6-4 to TRBJ2-3; 7 bases fit TRBD1. This CDR3 has 16 amino acids. Germline V gene data show CDR1 as MRHNA and CDR2 as SNTAGT. V shed 6 bases and J 4 bases; nucleotides not matched to a gene: 13.

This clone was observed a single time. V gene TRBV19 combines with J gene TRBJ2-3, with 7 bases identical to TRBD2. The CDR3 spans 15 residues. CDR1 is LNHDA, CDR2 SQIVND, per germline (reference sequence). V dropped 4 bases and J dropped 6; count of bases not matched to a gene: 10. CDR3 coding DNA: TGTGCCAGTAGTACGCGGGGGATCTGGGCGGATACGCAGTATTTT. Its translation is CASSTRGIWADTQYF.

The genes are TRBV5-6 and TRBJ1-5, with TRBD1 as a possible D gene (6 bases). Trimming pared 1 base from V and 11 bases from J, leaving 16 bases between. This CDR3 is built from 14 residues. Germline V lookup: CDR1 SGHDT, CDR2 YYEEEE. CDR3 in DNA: TGTGCCAGCAGCTTGTTCTCTGGGGGGCGTACCCAGCATTTT. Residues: CASSLFSGGRTQHF.

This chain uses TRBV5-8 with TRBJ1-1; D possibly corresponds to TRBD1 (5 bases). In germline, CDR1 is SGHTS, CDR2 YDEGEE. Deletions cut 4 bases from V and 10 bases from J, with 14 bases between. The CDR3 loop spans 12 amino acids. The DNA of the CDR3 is TGTGCCAGCAGCCCGACAGCTACCGGAGCTTTCTTT. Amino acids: CASSPTATGAFF.

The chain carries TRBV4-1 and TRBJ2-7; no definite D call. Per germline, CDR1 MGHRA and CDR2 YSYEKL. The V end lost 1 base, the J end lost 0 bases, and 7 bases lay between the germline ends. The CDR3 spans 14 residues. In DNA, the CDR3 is TGCGCCAGCAGCCAAGGCTTGTACTCCTACGAGCAGTACTTC. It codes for CASSQGLYSYEQYF.

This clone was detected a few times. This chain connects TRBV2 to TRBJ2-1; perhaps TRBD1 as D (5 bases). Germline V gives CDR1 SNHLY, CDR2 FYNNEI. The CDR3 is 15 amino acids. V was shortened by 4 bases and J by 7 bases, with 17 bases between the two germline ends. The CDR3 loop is CASSVSVGVVNEQFF. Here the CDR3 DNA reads TGTGCCAGCAGTGTGAGTGTAGGGGTCGTTAATGAGCAGTTCTTC.

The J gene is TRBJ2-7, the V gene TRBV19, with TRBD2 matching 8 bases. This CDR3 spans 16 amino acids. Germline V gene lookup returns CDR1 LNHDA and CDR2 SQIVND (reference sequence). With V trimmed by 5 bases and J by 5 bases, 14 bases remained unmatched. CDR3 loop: CASSQAGWGGRNEQYF. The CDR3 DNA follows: TGTGCCAGTAGTCAAGCCGGGTGGGGCGGGAGGAACGAGCAGTACTTC. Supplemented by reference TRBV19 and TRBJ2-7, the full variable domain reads DGGITQSPKYLFRKEGQNVTLSCEQNLNHDAMYWYRQDPGQGLRLIYYSQIVNDFQKGDIAEGYSVSREKKESFPLTVTSAQKNPTAFYLCASSQAGWGGRNEQYFGPGTRLTVT.

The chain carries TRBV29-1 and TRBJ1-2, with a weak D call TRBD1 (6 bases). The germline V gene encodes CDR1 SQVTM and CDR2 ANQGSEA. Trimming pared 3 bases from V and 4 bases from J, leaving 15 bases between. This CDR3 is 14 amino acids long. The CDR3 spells CSVDGGGGGYGYTF. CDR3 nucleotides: TGCAGCGTTGACGGCGGGGGCGGGGGCTATGGCTACACCTTC.